This paragraph reports one T cell receptor (beta chain). Method: immunoSEQ multiplex PCR; TCRdb's copy keeps in-frame clones and lacks some. The data show tens of thousands of clones, 93% seen once. These data come from a study of T cell changes during pregnancy in multiple sclerosis. Here the sequenced sample was CD4+ T cells from peripheral blood mononuclear cells, taken in the second trimester of pregnancy. The TCR sequence derives from a female donor with multiple sclerosis, enrolled in a pregnancy study.

CDR3 sequence: CASSEYGGARNQPQHF. The CDR3 region has the DNA TGTGCCAGCAGTGAATATGGGGGGGCACGCAATCAGCCCCAGCATTTT. V and J are TRBV6-1 and TRBJ1-5, with a possible D match to TRBD1 (6 bases). This CDR3 is 16 amino acids long. With 2 bases removed from V and 2 bases from J, the gap between germline ends came to 13 bases. CDR1 MNHNS and CDR2 SASEGT come from the germline V gene.